Described below is a single T cell receptor beta chain sequence and its context. Donors were grouped by their self-reported clinical history. This specimen comes from a study of blood T cell repertoires in COVID-19. Looking at the study overall: Researchers got acute and convalescent COVID-19 samples from the United States, Italy and Spain.

How the authors handled the data: Cell counts per sample came from amplifying reference gene primers. Sequencing used immunoSEQ multiplex PCR; TCRdb keeps in-frame clones, though not all of them. Clone size and V and J calls were adopted from that table, with D and trimming inferred from the DNA. Of 200,000 to 250,000 clones listed, 85% to 90% are singletons. Per the germline V gene, CDR1 is MNHEY and CDR2 is SMNVEV (reference sequence). There are 14 residues in the CDR3. Trimming took 4 bases from V and 8 from J; bases not matched to a gene: 6. The TCR was taken from a woman aged 18-29 years in a cohort exposed to, infected with or recovered from COVID-19 (not recorded which). This chain uses TRBV27 with TRBJ2-1, with 9 bases aligning to TRBD2. The sequenced material came from PBMCs or T cells enriched from blood (not recorded which). This CDR3 is CASSWTSVYYEQFF. The CDR3 DNA reads as TGTGCCAGCAGTTGGACTAGCGTATATTATGAGCAGTTCTTC.